This T cell receptor beta chain was recorded in a study of post-analysis software for immune sequencing data. Unique molecular identifiers were built into the TCR beta cDNA libraries. MiXCR was run by TCRdb on the PCR reads, yielding one entry per CDR3 protein. Here the sample spans 700,000 to 800,000 distinct CDR3 sequences, just under 30% being singletons. Notes on this clonotype: Its antigen is still unknown.

Broader study findings: By F measure, strong co-clustering occurred among samples prepared in the same batch.

Sequencing was carried out using blood. This TCR was sampled from a girl aged 5-17 years with multiple sclerosis.

CDR3 loop: CASSTKQAFQETQYF. The CDR3 DNA follows: TGTGCCAGCAGCACAAAACAGGCGTTCCAAGAGACCCAGTACTTC. J is TRBJ2-5 and V is TRBV7-2; D possibly corresponds to TRBD1 (5 bases). Trimming took off 5 bases at V and 1 base at J, with 14 bases between the two ends. The CDR3 loop spans 15 amino acids. CDR1 SGHTA and CDR2 FQGNSA come from the germline V gene.